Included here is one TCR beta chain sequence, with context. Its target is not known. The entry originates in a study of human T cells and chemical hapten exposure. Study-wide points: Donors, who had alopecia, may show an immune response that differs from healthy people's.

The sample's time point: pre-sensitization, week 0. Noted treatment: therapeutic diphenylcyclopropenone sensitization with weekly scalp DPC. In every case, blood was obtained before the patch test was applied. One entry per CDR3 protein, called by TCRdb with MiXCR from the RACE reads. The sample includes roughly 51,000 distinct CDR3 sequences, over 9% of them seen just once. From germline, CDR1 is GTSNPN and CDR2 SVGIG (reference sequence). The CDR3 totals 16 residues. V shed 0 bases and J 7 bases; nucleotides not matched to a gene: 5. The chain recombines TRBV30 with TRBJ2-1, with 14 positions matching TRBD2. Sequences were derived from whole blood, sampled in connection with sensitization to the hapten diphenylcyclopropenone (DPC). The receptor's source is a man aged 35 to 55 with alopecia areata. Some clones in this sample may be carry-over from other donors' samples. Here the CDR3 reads CAWSVTGLAGENEQFF. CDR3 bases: TGTGCCTGGAGTGTTACGGGACTAGCGGGAGAGAATGAGCAGTTCTTC.